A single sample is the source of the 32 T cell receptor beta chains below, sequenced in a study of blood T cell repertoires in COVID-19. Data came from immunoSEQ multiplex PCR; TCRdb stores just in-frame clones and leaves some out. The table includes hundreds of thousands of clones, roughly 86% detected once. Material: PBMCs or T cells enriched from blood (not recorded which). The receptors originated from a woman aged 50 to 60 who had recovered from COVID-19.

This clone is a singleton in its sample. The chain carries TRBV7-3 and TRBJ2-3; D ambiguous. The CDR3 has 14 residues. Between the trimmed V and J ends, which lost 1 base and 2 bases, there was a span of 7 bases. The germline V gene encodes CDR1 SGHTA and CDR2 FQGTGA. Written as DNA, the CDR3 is TGTGCCAGCAGCTTAAACCCTAACACAGATACGCAGTATTTT. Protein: CASSLNPNTDTQYF. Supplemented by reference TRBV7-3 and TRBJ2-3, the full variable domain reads GAGVSQTPSNKVTEKGKYVELRCDPISGHTALYWYRQSLGQGPEFLIYFQGTGAADDSGLPNDRFFAVRPEGSVSTLKIQRTERGDSAVYLCASSLNPNTDTQYFGPGTRLTVL.

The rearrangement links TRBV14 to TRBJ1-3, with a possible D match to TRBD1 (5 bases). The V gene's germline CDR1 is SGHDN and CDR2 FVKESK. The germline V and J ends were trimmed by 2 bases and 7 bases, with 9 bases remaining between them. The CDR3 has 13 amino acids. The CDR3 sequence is CASSQPGRNTIYF. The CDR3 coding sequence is TGTGCCAGCAGCCAACCAGGGCGTAACACCATATATTTT.

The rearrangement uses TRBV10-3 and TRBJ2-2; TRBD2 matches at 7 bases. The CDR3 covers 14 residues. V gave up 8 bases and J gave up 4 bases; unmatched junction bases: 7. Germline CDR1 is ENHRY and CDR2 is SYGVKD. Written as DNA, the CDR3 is TGTGCCATCTCTACTAGCGTGGGCACCGGGGAGCTGTTTTTT. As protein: CAISTSVGTGELFF.

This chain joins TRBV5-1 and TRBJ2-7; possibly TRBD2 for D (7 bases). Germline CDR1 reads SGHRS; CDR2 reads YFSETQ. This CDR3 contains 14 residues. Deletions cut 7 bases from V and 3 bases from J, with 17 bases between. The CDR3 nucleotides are TGCGCCAGCGCCCTAGGGGGGGGCGTCTACGAGCAGTACTTC. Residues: CASALGGGVYEQYF.

CDR3 DNA: TGTGCCAGCAGCTTCCCTCGAGAGACCCAGTACTTC. Its protein product is CASSFPRETQYF. The V and J genes are TRBV5-4 and TRBJ2-5; D gene ambiguous. V lost 2 bases to trimming and J lost 4 bases, with 6 bases between them. Germline V CDR1 and CDR2: SGHNT, YYREEE (reference sequence). The CDR3 consists of 12 residues.

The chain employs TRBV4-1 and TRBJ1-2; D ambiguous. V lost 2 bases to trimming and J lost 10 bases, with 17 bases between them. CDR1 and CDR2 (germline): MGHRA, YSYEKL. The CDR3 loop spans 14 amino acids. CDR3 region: CASSQLWETGDYTF. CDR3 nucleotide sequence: TGCGCCAGCAGCCAACTCTGGGAGACGGGTGACTACACCTTC.

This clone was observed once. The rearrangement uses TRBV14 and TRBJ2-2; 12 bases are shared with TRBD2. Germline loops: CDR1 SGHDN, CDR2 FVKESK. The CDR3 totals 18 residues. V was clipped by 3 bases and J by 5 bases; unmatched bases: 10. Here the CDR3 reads CASSQRLAGDVRTGELFF. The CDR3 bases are TGTGCCAGCAGCCAGAGACTAGCGGGAGATGTTCGGACCGGGGAGCTGTTTTTT.

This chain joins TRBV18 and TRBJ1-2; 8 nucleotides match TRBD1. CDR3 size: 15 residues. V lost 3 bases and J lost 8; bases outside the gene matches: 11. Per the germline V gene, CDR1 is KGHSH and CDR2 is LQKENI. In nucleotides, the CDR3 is TGTGCCAGCTCACCGACCCAGGGGGCATTGGAGGGCTACACCTTC. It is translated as CASSPTQGALEGYTF.

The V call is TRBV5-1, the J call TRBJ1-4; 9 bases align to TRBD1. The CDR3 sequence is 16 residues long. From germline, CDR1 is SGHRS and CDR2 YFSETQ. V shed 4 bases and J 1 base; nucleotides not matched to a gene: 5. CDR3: CASSRTGGGTNEKLFF. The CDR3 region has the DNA TGCGCCAGCAGCAGAACAGGGGGCGGAACTAATGAAAAACTGTTTTTT.

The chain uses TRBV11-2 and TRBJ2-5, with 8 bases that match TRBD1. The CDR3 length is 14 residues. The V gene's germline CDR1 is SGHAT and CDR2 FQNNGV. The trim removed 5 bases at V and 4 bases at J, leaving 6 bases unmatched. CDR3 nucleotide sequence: TGTGCCAGCAGCCCTGGGACAGGTGGAGAGACCCAGTACTTC. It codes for CASSPGTGGETQYF.

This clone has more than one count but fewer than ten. The CDR3 loop reads CASSLGADRGGYTF. For the CDR3, the DNA is TGTGCCAGCAGCTTGGGGGCAGACCGGGGTGGCTACACCTTC. The rearrangement links TRBV11-2 to TRBJ1-2, with D perhaps matching TRBD1 (6 bases). Trimming stripped 3 bases from V and 7 bases from J, with 15 bases between. Germline values: CDR1 SGHAT, CDR2 FQNNGV. The CDR3 sequence is 14 residues long.

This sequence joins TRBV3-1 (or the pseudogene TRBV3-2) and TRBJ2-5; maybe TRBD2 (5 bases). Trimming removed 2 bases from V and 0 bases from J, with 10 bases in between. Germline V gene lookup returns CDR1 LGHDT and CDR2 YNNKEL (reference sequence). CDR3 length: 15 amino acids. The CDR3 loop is CASSQLSGNQETQYF. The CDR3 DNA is TGTGCCAGCAGCCAACTTTCGGGGAACCAAGAGACCCAGTACTTC.

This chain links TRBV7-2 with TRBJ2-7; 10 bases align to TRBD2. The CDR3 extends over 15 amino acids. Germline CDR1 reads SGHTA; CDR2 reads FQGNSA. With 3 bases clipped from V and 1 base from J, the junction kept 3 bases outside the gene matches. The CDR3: CASSLGLALSYEQYF. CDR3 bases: TGTGCCAGCAGCTTGGGACTAGCGTTATCCTACGAGCAGTACTTC.

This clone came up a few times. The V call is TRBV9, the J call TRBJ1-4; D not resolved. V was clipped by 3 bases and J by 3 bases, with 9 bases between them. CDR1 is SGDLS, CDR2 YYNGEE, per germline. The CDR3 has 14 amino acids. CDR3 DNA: TGTGCCAGCAGCGCCGGGAACTCTAATGAAAAACTGTTTTTT. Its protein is CASSAGNSNEKLFF.

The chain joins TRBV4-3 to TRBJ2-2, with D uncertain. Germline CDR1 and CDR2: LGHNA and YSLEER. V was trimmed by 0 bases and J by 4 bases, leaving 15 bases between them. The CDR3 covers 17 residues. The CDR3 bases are TGCGCCAGCAGCCAAGATCGTAGGCTAGTCACCACCGGGGAGCTGTTTTTT. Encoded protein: CASSQDRRLVTTGELFF.

The CDR3 DNA reads as TGCGCCAGCAGCCGATACTCCGAGCAGTACTTC. This codes for CASSRYSEQYF. The rearrangement joins TRBV5-1 to TRBJ2-7; the D is unclear. With 4 bases removed from V and 6 bases from J, the gap between germline ends came to 8 bases. This CDR3 contains 11 residues. Germline V lookup: CDR1 SGHRS, CDR2 YFSETQ.

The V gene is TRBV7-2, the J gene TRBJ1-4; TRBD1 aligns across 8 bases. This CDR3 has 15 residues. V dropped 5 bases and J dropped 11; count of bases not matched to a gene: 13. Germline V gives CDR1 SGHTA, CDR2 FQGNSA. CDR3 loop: CASSHNGQGLGKLFF. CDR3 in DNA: TGTGCCAGCAGCCACAATGGACAGGGTCTCGGTAAACTGTTTTTT. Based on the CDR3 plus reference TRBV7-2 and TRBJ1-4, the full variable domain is GAGVSQSPSNKVTEKGKDVELRCDPISGHTALYWYRQSLGQGLEFLIYFQGNSAPDKSGLPSDRFSAERTGGSVSTLTIQRTQQEDSAVYLCASSHNGQGLGKLFFGSGTQLSVL.

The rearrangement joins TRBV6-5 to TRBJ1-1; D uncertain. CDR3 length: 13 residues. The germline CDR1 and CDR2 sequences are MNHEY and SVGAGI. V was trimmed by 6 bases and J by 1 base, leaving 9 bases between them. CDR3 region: CASRSYRNTEAFF. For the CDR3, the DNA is TGTGCCAGCAGAAGTTACAGGAACACTGAAGCTTTCTTT.

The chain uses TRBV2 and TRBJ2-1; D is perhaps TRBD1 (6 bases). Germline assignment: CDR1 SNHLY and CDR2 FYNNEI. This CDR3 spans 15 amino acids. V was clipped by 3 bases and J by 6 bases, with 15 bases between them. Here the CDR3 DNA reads TGTGCCAGCAGTGATAGACAGGTGAATTTCAATGAGCAGTTCTTC. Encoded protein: CASSDRQVNFNEQFF.

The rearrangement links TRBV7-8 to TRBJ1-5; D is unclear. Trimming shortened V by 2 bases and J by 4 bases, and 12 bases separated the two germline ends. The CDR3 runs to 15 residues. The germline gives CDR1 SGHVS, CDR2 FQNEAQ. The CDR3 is CASSLQQHPNQPQHF. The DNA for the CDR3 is TGTGCCAGCAGCTTACAACAGCACCCTAATCAGCCCCAGCATTTT.

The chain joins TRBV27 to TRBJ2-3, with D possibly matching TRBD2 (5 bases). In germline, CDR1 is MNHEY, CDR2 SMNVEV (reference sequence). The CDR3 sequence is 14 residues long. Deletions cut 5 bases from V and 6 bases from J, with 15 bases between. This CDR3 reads CASSALAASDTQYF. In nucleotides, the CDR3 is TGTGCCAGCAGTGCTCTAGCAGCCAGTGATACGCAGTATTTT.

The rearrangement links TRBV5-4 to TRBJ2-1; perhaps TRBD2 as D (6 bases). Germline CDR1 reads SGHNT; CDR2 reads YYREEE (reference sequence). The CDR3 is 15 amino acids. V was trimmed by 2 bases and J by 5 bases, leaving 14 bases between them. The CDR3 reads CASSFDWGGNNEQFF. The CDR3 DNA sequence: TGTGCCAGCAGCTTTGACTGGGGAGGAAACAATGAGCAGTTCTTC.

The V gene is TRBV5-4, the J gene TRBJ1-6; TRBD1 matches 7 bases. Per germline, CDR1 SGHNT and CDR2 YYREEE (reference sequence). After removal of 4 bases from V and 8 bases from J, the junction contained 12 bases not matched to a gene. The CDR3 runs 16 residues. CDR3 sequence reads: CASSAGTAKPYSPLHF. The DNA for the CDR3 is TGTGCCAGCAGCGCCGGGACAGCCAAACCCTATTCACCCCTCCACTTT. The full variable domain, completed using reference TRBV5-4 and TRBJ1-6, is ETGVTQSPTHLIKTRGQQVTLRCSSQSGHNTVSWYQQALGQGPQFIFQYYREEENGRGNFPPRFSGLQFPNYSSELNVNALELDDSALYLCASSAGTAKPYSPLHFGNGTRLTVT.

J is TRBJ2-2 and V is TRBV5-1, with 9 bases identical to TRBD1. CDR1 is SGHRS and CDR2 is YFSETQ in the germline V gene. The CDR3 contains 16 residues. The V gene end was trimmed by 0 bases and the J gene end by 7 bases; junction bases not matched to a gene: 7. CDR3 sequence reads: CASSLDGQGLGGELFF. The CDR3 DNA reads TGCGCCAGCAGCTTGGATGGACAGGGGTTGGGCGGGGAGCTGTTTTTT.

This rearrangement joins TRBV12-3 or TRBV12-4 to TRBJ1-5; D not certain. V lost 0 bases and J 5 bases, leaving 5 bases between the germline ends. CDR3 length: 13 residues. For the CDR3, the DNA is TGTGCCAGCAGTTTAGCAATCGATCAGCCCCAGCATTTT. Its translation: CASSLAIDQPQHF.

The CDR3 DNA sequence: TGCGCCAGCACTCGGGACAATTATAGCAATCAGCCCCAGCATTTT. Translated, it gives CASTRDNYSNQPQHF. V usage is TRBV23-1 and J usage is TRBJ1-5; possible D gene TRBD1, 6 bases. TRBV23-1 is labeled an ORF, and its function is uncertain. The V end was cut by 7 bases, the J end by 0 bases, with 13 bases between. This CDR3 comprises 15 residues.

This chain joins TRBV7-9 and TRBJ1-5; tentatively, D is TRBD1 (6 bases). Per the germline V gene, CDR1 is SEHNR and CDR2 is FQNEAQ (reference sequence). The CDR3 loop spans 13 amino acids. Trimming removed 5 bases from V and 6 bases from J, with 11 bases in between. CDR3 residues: CASSRTDSQPQHF. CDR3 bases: TGTGCCAGCAGCAGAACGGACAGTCAGCCCCAGCATTTT. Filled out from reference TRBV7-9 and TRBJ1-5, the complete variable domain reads DTGVSQNPRHKITKRGQNVTFRCDPISEHNRLYWYRQTLGQGPEFLTYFQNEAQLEKSRLLSDRFSAERPKGSFSTLEIQRTEQGDSAMYLCASSRTDSQPQHFGDGTRLSIL.

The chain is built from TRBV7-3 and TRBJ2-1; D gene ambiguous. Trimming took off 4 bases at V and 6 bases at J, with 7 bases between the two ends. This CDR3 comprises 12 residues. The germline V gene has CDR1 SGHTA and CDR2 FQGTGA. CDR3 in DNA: TGTGCCAGCAGCTCTCCTAGCAATGAGCAGTTCTTC. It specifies CASSSPSNEQFF.

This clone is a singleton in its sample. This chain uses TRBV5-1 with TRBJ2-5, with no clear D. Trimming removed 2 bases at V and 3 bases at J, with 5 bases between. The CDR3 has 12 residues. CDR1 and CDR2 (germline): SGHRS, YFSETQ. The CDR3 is CASSLTEETQYF. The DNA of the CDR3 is TGCGCCAGCAGCTTAACGGAAGAGACCCAGTACTTC.

CDR3 coding DNA: TGCGCCAGCAGTCAATCGCGCCGGGTGTTAACTGAAGCTTTCTTT. Amino acids: CASSQSRRVLTEAFF. The chain recombines TRBV23-1 with TRBJ1-1; no clear D gene. TRBV23-1 has ORF status, its function being uncertain. V lost 0 bases and J lost 5, with 13 bases in between. This CDR3 contains 15 residues.

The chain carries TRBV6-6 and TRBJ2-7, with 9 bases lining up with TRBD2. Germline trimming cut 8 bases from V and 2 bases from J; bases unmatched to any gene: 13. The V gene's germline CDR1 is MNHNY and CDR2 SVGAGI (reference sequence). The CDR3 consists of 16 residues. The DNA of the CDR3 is TGTGCCAGCCAGCCGCGGGGGGGGGCTGGTACCTACGAGCAGTACTTC. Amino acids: CASQPRGGAGTYEQYF.

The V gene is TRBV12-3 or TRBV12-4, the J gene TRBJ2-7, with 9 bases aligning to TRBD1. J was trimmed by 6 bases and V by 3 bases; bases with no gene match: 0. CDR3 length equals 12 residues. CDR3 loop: CASSLTGGEQYF. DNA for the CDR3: TGTGCCAGCAGTTTGACAGGGGGCGAGCAGTACTTC.